This entry lists 18 T cell receptor beta chains sequenced from one sample in a study of T cell responses to AZD1222 COVID-19 vaccine. Using immunoSEQ multiplex PCR, the repertoire was profiled, and TCRdb retains in-frame clones only, with some absent. Altogether around 100,000 clones are present, more than 85% being singletons, with the ten largest covering approximately 1.2%. The sample here was peripheral blood, taken on day 0 of AZD1222 vaccination. These receptors all come from an adult in good health.

Only one count was recorded for this clone. This sequence joins TRBV24-1 and TRBJ2-2, with 10 bases fitting TRBD2. The germline V gene has CDR1 KGHDR and CDR2 SFDVKD. The CDR3 contains 16 residues. V was clipped by 3 bases and J by 3 bases; unmatched bases: 3. Here the CDR3 reads CATSDTSGRDTGELFF. CDR3 DNA: TGTGCCACCAGTGATACAAGCGGGAGGGACACCGGGGAGCTGTTTTTT.

The V call is TRBV28, the J call TRBJ1-3; tentative D call: TRBD1 (6 bases). CDR3 length equals 17 residues. Trimming took 2 bases from V and 0 from J, leaving 14 bases between them. The V gene's germline CDR1 is MDHEN and CDR2 SYDVKM. The CDR3 here is CASSLTTGPRSGNTIYF. The CDR3, as DNA: TGTGCCAGCAGTTTAACTACAGGGCCCCGCTCTGGAAACACCATATATTTT. Supplemented by reference TRBV28 and TRBJ1-3, the full variable domain reads DVKVTQSSRYLVKRTGEKVFLECVQDMDHENMFWYRQDPGLGLRLIYFSYDVKMKEKGDIPEGYSVSREKKERFSLILESASTNQTSMYLCASSLTTGPRSGNTIYFGEGSWLTVV.

The rearrangement uses TRBV25-1 and TRBJ1-2, with 7 bases matching TRBD1. The CDR3 runs 15 residues. Germline-derived CDR1 and CDR2 are MGHDK and SYGVNS. V gave up 2 bases and J gave up 8 bases; unmatched junction bases: 11. The CDR3 coding sequence is TGTGCCAGCAGTGAACCCGAAGGGACAGTTGGGGGCTACACCTTC. This sequence encodes CASSEPEGTVGGYTF.

This clone was picked up one time. V is TRBV11-2 and J is TRBJ2-3; possible D gene TRBD1, 7 bases. Between the trimmed V and J ends, which lost 5 bases and 4 bases, there was a span of 22 bases. Germline lookup yields CDR1 SGHAT and CDR2 FQNNGV. The CDR3 extends over 17 amino acids. This CDR3 is CASSPGGGGTSPDTQYF. The CDR3 DNA reads TGTGCCAGCAGCCCAGGGGGAGGCGGTACCAGCCCAGATACGCAGTATTTT.

Written as DNA, the CDR3 is TGCGCCAGCAGCACAAAGCAGGGGGCCGGGAACACTGAAGCTTTCTTT. Translation: CASSTKQGAGNTEAFF. This chain connects TRBV5-1 to TRBJ1-1; TRBD1 matches at 8 bases. This CDR3 is 16 amino acids long. The germline CDR1 and CDR2 sequences are SGHRS and YFSETQ. Losses at the gene ends were 4 bases for V and 1 base for J; bases not matched to a gene: 9.

V is TRBV7-2 and J is TRBJ1-3; a weak D match, TRBD1 (5 bases). V lost 3 bases to trimming and J lost 0 bases, with 12 bases between them. The CDR3 spans 16 residues. CDR1 is SGHTA and CDR2 is FQGNSA in the germline V gene. CDR3 nucleotides: TGTGCCAGCAGCTTCGGAGGGGAGAGCTCTGGAAACACCATATATTTT. Encoded protein: CASSFGGESSGNTIYF.

This chain links TRBV19 with TRBJ1-2, with D tentatively TRBD1 (6 bases). V was clipped by 6 bases and J by 6 bases, with 23 bases between them. CDR1 is LNHDA and CDR2 is SQIVND in the germline V gene (reference sequence). The CDR3 is 16 residues long. In DNA, the CDR3 is TGTGCCAGTAGCCGTAGACAGGAGCTTGGGAGGGATGGCTACACCTTC. It yields the protein CASSRRQELGRDGYTF.

This CDR3 reads CASSLESTAGGGWQTQYF. The CDR3 bases are TGTGCCAGCAGCTTAGAGTCCACAGCGGGGGGTGGGTGGCAGACCCAGTACTTC. V gene TRBV7-6 combines with J gene TRBJ2-5; TRBD2 matches at 9 bases. Germline values: CDR1 SGHVS, CDR2 FNYEAQ. V dropped 1 base and J dropped 6; count of bases not matched to a gene: 15. The CDR3 is 18 amino acids.

The CDR3 protein is CASSGLAGAVNTGELFF. The CDR3 DNA reads TGTGCCAGCAGTGGACTAGCGGGGGCGGTGAACACCGGGGAGCTGTTTTTT. V gene TRBV6-1 combines with J gene TRBJ2-2; 12 bases fit TRBD2. This CDR3 spans 17 amino acids. V shed 4 bases, J shed 1 base, and the junction held 4 bases outside the gene matches. Germline V gene lookup returns CDR1 MNHNS and CDR2 SASEGT.

In regard to this clone: The junction departs from the called germline gene at one end, perhaps through a read error. The chain is built from TRBV9 and TRBJ2-7; no clear D gene. From germline, CDR1 is SGDLS and CDR2 YYNGEE. The CDR3 spans 10 residues. This chain's CDR3 is CASSDYGQYF. DNA of the CDR3: TGTGCCAGCAGCGATTACGGGCAGTACTTC.

This clone occurred once. V usage is TRBV4-3 and J usage is TRBJ1-5; tentative D call: TRBD1 (5 bases). Germline V gene sequence: CDR1 LGHNA, CDR2 YSLEER. Trimming left V 1 base short and J 8 bases short, with 15 bases between. The length of the CDR3 is 15 residues. The CDR3: CASSQGGEIGEPQHF. In DNA form, the CDR3 reads TGCGCCAGCAGCCAAGGGGGGGAGATCGGAGAGCCCCAGCATTTT.

The genes are TRBV11-3 and TRBJ2-5, with TRBD1 as a possible D gene (6 bases). Trimming left V 5 bases short and J 5 bases short, with 15 bases between. Germline CDR1 SGHNT, CDR2 YENEEA. This CDR3 is 14 amino acids long. CDR3 sequence reads: CASSLGGQLETQYF. The CDR3 DNA reads as TGTGCCAGCAGCCTCGGAGGACAGTTGGAGACCCAGTACTTC.

The V gene is TRBV10-3, the J gene TRBJ1-2; a weak D match, TRBD1 (5 bases). Deletions cut 3 bases from V and 8 bases from J, with 16 bases between. There are 14 residues in the CDR3. The germline V gene has CDR1 ENHRY and CDR2 SYGVKD. DNA of the CDR3: TGTGCCATCAGTGACAGGGACGGGTCTGGAGGCTACACCTTC. This encodes CAISDRDGSGGYTF.

This chain links TRBV5-1 with TRBJ1-5, with unresolved D. Germline CDR1 is SGHRS and CDR2 is YFSETQ. Between the trimmed V and J ends, which lost 3 bases and 11 bases, there was a span of 9 bases. The CDR3 sequence is 11 residues long. The chain's CDR3 is CASSWSSAQHF. For the CDR3, the DNA is TGCGCCAGCAGCTGGTCTTCGGCCCAGCATTTT. The whole variable domain, remainder taken from reference TRBV5-1 and TRBJ1-5, is KAGVTQTPRYLIKTRGQQVTLSCSPISGHRSVSWYQQTPGQGLQFLFEYFSETQRNKGNFPGRFSGRQFSNSRSEMNVSTLELGDSALYLCASSWSSAQHFGDGTRLSIL.

V is TRBV10-2 and J is TRBJ1-2; 7 bases are shared with TRBD1. J was trimmed by 5 bases and V by 6 bases; bases with no gene match: 9. The CDR3 is made up of 14 amino acids. CDR1 and CDR2 from the germline V gene are WSHSY and SAAADI. The CDR3 is CASRGDRLGYGYTF. CDR3 nucleotides: TGCGCCAGCAGGGGGGACAGACTTGGGTATGGCTACACCTTC.

This sequence joins TRBV28 and TRBJ2-6; the D gene is possibly TRBD2 (6 bases). Germline values: CDR1 MDHEN, CDR2 SYDVKM. The CDR3 spans 14 residues. V was shortened by 6 bases and J by 2 bases, with 8 bases between the two germline ends. CDR3: CASSGGTGANVLTF. DNA of the CDR3: TGTGCCAGCAGCGGGGGAACTGGGGCCAACGTCCTGACTTTC.

CDR3 in DNA: TGTGCCATCAGTGTCGGATCCGGGGAGCTGTTTTTT. Protein sequence: CAISVGSGELFF. V is TRBV10-3 and J is TRBJ2-2; D not certain. Germline V gene lookup returns CDR1 ENHRY and CDR2 SYGVKD. CDR3 size: 12 residues. Trimming cost V 4 bases and J 6 bases, with 6 bases left between them.

This rearrangement joins TRBV7-2 to TRBJ2-3, with TRBD2 matching 7 bases. From germline, CDR1 is SGHTA and CDR2 FQGNSA. With V trimmed by 1 base and J by 0 bases, 4 bases remained unmatched. CDR3 size: 16 residues. Here the CDR3 DNA reads TGTGCCAGCAGCTTAGTTTCGCGGGGGAGCACAGATACGCAGTATTTT. This encodes CASSLVSRGSTDTQYF.